The entry that follows covers one T cell receptor beta chain sequence. Its antigen is unknown. Per-base quality was not reported, and no clone a single base away is much larger than it. This record comes from a study of blood T cell repertoires in COVID-19 (TCRdb year 2020). For context, the study as a whole: The collaborator samples originated in the United States, Italy and Spain and spanned the acute and convalescent phases of COVID-19. The material from the prospective study consisted of cDNA or gDNA derived from T cells, B-cell-depleted T cells, or PBMCs. Subjects who had been exposed to COVID-19, were actively infected with it, or had recovered from it provided the deeply sampled blood TCRbeta repertoires that made up the dataset. The repertoires were released in a freely available public database meant as a resource for research on the immune response to SARS-CoV-2. Samples came from the ongoing ImmuneRACE study (first 160 participants) plus 1,254 subjects from 6 global collaborators. A de-identified subject ID, COVID-19 status, age in years and sex were almost always included in the sample metadata. HLA class I and class II types, where available, came from metadata supplied by the sample provider rather than from assay-based typing. The research as a whole found: Clinical and demographic metadata were provided uncurated, with the amount varying by source and participant.

Whole blood was collected in K2EDTA tubes by collaborating institutions according to the institutions' own protocols. For TCRbeta analysis, collaborators shipped samples as frozen whole blood, isolated PBMCs, or DNA extracted from either of those sample types. TCRbeta CDR3 regions were amplified from genomic DNA using the immunoSEQ Assay, a bias-controlled multiplex PCR. The study's processing was this. Within the assay, amplification of reference gene primers was used to estimate how many nucleated cells each sample contained. To quantify the absolute abundance of each unique TCRbeta CDR3 rearrangement, sequence reads were collapsed and filtered. For each sample, productive Simpson clonality was calculated as the square root of Simpson's diversity index across productive rearrangements. Here the immuneACCESS table is served through TCRdb, limited to in-frame sequences with V and J called. Missing clones are a known gap in these copies; in checked studies unresolved V genes cover under half, and the rest lacks a known reason. The DNA gave D and trimming, while V, J and clone size come from that table. This sample gives more than 15,000 clones in total; about 90% of them show up just once. Roughly 4.2% of the sample lies in the top ten.

The origin of this receptor is a human donor in a cohort sampled during active COVID-19. Specimen: peripheral blood.

The sequenced DNA: TGTGCCAGCAGCTCAAGACCGGGACTAGCGGGGGGAAAAGATACGCAGTATTTT. Its translation reads: CASSSRPGLAGGKDTQYF. The rearrangement combines TRBV7-3 with TRBJ2-3; 15 middle bases align to TRBD2. V is pruned by 4 bases and J by 5 bases, leaving 10 bases of the junction without a gene match. The CDR3, from cysteine to phenylalanine, totals 18 residues. Just the 54-base CDR3 DNA is kept, in frame starting at base 1. CDR1 and CDR2, per the germline V gene, are SGHTA and FQGTGA.